Listed below are T cell receptor beta chains from one sample, sequenced in a study of yellow fever vaccine responses in identical twins. TCRdb re-derived calls from the RT-PCR reads in MiXCR, one entry per CDR3 protein. The table records about 18,000 distinct CDR3 sequences, 61% of them present only once. Sequences were derived from T cells from blood (PBMCs), unsorted or a sorted subset (not recorded which), sampled before or after yellow fever vaccination (not recorded which). The receptor source for this set is a woman aged 18-35 years who received the yellow fever vaccine. Both conserved end residues are part of each CDR3. D genes are given only for firm matches. Where a row states a size, it is once, few, many or the class of an expanded clone; other rows omit it.

few TRBJ2-1 - TRBV12-3/TRBV12-4 14 CASSFGQGSYEQFF TGTGCCAGCAGTTTCGGGCAGGGGTCCTATGAGCAGTTCTTC
- TRBJ2-7 - TRBV3-1 14 CASSQVDGAYEQYF TGTGCCAGCAGCCAAGTCGACGGTGCCTACGAGCAGTACTTC
- TRBJ2-5 - TRBV29-1 10 CSVDKETQYF TGCAGCGTTGATAAAGAGACCCAGTACTTC
- TRBJ2-3 TRBD2 TRBV12-3/TRBV12-4 15 CASTQLAGATDTQYF TGTGCCAGCACCCAACTAGCGGGGGCCACAGATACGCAGTATTTT
- TRBJ2-3 - TRBV11-3 13 CASSLGEINTQYF TGTGCCAGCAGCTTAGGCGAAATAAATACGCAGTATTTT
few TRBJ2-5 - TRBV7-7 13 CASSLQGLETQYF TGTGCCAGCAGCTTACAGGGCCTCGAGACCCAGTACTTC
few TRBJ2-1 TRBD2 TRBV2 17 CASREGVGTSGNNEQFF TGTGCCAGCAGGGAAGGGGTGGGGACTAGCGGCAACAATGAGCAGTTCTTC
- TRBJ2-1 TRBD2 TRBV5-1 13 CASVGTSVSEQFF TGCGCCAGCGTCGGGACTAGCGTCAGTGAGCAGTTCTTC
few TRBJ1-6 TRBD1 TRBV6-1 14 CASSAGTGDSPLHF TGTGCCAGCAGTGCAGGGACAGGGGACTCACCCCTCCACTTT
few TRBJ2-7 TRBD2 TRBV11-2 15 CASSPRLAGTYEQYF TGTGCCAGCAGCCCTCGACTAGCGGGAACCTACGAGCAGTACTTC
- TRBJ2-7 - TRBV6-7 13 CASKASPHYEQYF TGTGCCAGCAAGGCTAGTCCCCATTACGAGCAGTACTTC
once TRBJ2-2 - TRBV4-2 15 CASSQDNGATGELFF TGTGCCAGCAGCCAAGATAACGGGGCCACCGGGGAGCTGTTTTTT
few TRBJ1-1 - TRBV29-1 12 CSVGGWNTEAFF TGCAGCGTTGGCGGCTGGAACACTGAAGCTTTCTTT
- TRBJ2-1 - TRBV5-5 16 CASSLAVVGQMNEQFF TGTGCCAGCAGCTTGGCCGTCGTTGGGCAGATGAATGAGCAGTTCTTC
few TRBJ1-1 - TRBV2 11 CASSGSAEAFF TGTGCCAGCAGTGGGTCAGCAGAAGCTTTCTTT
- TRBJ2-7 TRBD2 TRBV5-1 15 CASSRTSGDGYEQYF TGCGCCAGCAGCCGGACTAGCGGAGATGGTTACGAGCAGTACTTC
- TRBJ2-3 - TRBV9 15 CASSVEVSATDTKYF TGTGCCAGCAGCGTAGAAGTATCGGCTACAGATACGAAGTATTTT
- TRBJ1-2 TRBD1 TRBV10-2 13 CASTDRGPGGYTF TGCGCCAGCACAGACAGGGGTCCGGGCGGCTACACCTTC
- TRBJ2-1 - TRBV20-1 14 CSVPPYSSYNEQFF TGCAGTGTTCCTCCTTACAGCTCCTACAATGAGCAGTTCTTC
- TRBJ2-5 - TRBV5-6 11 CASSLLETQYF TGTGCCAGCAGCTTGTTGGAGACCCAGTACTTC
few TRBJ1-1 - TRBV29-1 11 CSVQRYTEAFF TGCAGCGTCCAGAGATACACTGAAGCTTTCTTT
- TRBJ1-1 - TRBV11-3 13 CASSFGRAAEAFF TGTGCCAGCAGCTTTGGTAGGGCGGCTGAAGCTTTCTTT
- TRBJ1-2 - TRBV29-1 15 CSVEEQDPTNYGYTF TGCAGCGTTGAAGAGCAGGACCCTACTAACTATGGCTACACCTTC
- TRBJ2-1 - TRBV10-3 14 CAITDGSSYNEQFF TGTGCCATCACTGACGGAAGCTCCTACAATGAGCAGTTCTTC